Following are 3 T cell receptor beta chains from one sample sequenced in a study of blood T cells in healthy people across ages. Using a J-beta primer mix together with a sample-barcoded 5' primer, a second PCR was run for about 6 to 11 cycles. In TCRdb, the 5' RACE reads were re-called with MiXCR into one record per CDR3 protein. Among more than 500,000 distinct CDR3 sequences listed, 27% were seen once. Sequenced material: blood. These receptors were obtained from a woman between 65 and 79 years old in good health.

The chain uses TRBV7-9 and TRBJ1-2; a weak D match, TRBD1 (6 bases). CDR1 is SEHNR and CDR2 is FQNEAQ in the germline V gene (reference sequence). Trimming cost V 6 bases and J 5 bases, with 13 bases left between them. This CDR3 is built from 13 residues. CDR3 coding DNA: TGTGCCAGCAGTCACACAGGGCTTTATGGCTACACCTTC. This gives the protein CASSHTGLYGYTF. The full variable domain, with the rest looked up from reference TRBV7-9 and TRBJ1-2, is DTGVSQNPRHKITKRGQNVTFRCDPISEHNRLYWYRQTLGQGPEFLTYFQNEAQLEKSRLLSDRFSAERPKGSFSTLEIQRTEQGDSAMYLCASSHTGLYGYTFGSGTRLTVV.

The chain carries TRBV7-2 and TRBJ2-1, with 13 bases lining up with TRBD2. With the DNA end fitting TRBJ2-5 better, the J assignment may be wrong. Per the germline V gene, CDR1 is SGHTA and CDR2 is FQGNSA. The CDR3 is 16 residues long. CDR3 sequence: CASSPPALAGGGTQYF. The CDR3 bases are TGTGCCAGCAGCCCGCCAGCACTAGCGGGAGGGGGGACCCAGTACTTC.

This clonotype showed up many times. The CDR3 DNA sequence: TGTGCCAGCAGCCAGACTTGGACTAGCGAGTCCTACAATGAGCAGTTCTTC. Protein sequence: CASSQTWTSESYNEQFF. The rearrangement links TRBV7-9 to TRBJ2-1; 9 bases are shared with TRBD2. V shed 5 bases and J 1 base; nucleotides not matched to a gene: 9. From germline, CDR1 is SEHNR and CDR2 FQNEAQ (reference sequence). The CDR3 contains 17 residues.